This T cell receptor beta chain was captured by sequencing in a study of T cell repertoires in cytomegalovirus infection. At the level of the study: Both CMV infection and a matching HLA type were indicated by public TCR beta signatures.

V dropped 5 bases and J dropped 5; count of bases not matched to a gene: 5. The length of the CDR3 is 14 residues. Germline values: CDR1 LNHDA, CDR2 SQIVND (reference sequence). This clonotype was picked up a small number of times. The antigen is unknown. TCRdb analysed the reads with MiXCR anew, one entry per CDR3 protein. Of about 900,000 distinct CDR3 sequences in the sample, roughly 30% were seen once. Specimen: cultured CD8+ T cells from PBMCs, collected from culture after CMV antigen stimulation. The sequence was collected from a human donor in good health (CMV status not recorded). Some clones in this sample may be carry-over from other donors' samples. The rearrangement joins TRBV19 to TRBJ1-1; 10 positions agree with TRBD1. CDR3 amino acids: CASSPGQGRTEAFF. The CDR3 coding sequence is TGTGCCAGTAGTCCGGGACAGGGGAGGACTGAAGCTTTCTTT.